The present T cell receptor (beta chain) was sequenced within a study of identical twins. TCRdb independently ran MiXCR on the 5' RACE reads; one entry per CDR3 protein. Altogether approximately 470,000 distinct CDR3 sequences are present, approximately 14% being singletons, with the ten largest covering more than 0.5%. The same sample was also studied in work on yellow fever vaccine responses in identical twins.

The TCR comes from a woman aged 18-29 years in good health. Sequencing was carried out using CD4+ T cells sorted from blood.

CDR3 in amino acids: CAWSMGVLTNGELFF. The CDR3 DNA reads as TGTGCCTGGAGTATGGGTGTGCTAACGAACGGGGAGCTGTTTTTT. V gene TRBV30 combines with J gene TRBJ2-2; no reliable D call. Trimming took off 2 bases at V and 7 bases at J, with 17 bases between the two ends. Germline V gives CDR1 GTSNPN, CDR2 SVGIG (reference sequence). CDR3 length: 15 residues.